The T cell receptor beta chain under discussion was sequenced for a study of T cells after yellow fever vaccination. Study-level results: The booster response re-showed most primary clones: around 96% CD4, approximately 86% CD8. Peaking faster, on day 5 versus 15, the secondary response was nonetheless weaker.

The CDR3 consists of 15 residues. Germline V gene lookup returns CDR1 SGHVS and CDR2 FNYEAQ. J lost 5 bases, V lost 5 bases, and 12 bases had no gene match. This clonotype has at least ten counts. Its antigen is currently unknown. Synthesis of TCR cDNA relied on 5'RACE template switching, which attached a universal primer site and UMIs. TCRdb re-analysed the 5' RACE reads in MiXCR, keeping a single row per CDR3 protein. The sample carries 300,000 to 350,000 distinct CDR3 sequences, over 3.5% recorded once. This sequence was found in a man between 18 and 35 years old who received the YFV17D yellow fever vaccine. The chain combines TRBV7-6 with TRBJ2-7; the match to TRBD1 covers 7 bases. Sequencing used PBMCs, obtained 15 days after the yellow fever booster vaccination. This CDR3 is CASSDRDRGGHEQYF. Written as DNA, the CDR3 is TGTGCCAGCAGCGACCGGGACAGAGGTGGGCACGAGCAGTACTTC.